This TCR beta chain is from a study of cytomegalovirus exposure and HLA in healthy donors (dated by TCRdb to about 2017). Some background on the complete study: According to an earlier analysis of 587 of the donors, about 179 million T cells yielded roughly 110 million unique TCR beta sequences and about 280 Gb of sequence data. About 330 gigabases of sequencing data and approximately 91 million unique TCR sequences made up an early release that covered around 640 HLA-typed donors. Among the roughly 390 genotyped donors, approximately 81% belonged to the genetic ancestry cluster associated with self-reported Caucasian donors. The aim of the study was to test whether cataloging public T cell receptors could identify signatures of past pathogen exposure. The study used immunosequencing to profile the T cell repertoires of some 600 subjects and linked those repertoires to cytomegalovirus serostatus. Along with the roughly 670-subject first cohort, a separate validation cohort of 120 different subjects was used. High-throughput TCR immunosequencing, statistical association of individual TCRs with disease status, and machine learning were combined to predict cytomegalovirus infection status. A later analysis re-analyzed previously published TCR beta repertoires from hundreds of donors and added high-resolution HLA genotyping to study TCR occurrence patterns. The later analysis used no new phenotypic data to find candidate immune exposures, relying instead on TCR beta sequences and their occurrence across donors. An earlier analysis of around 640 of the donors used high-throughput TCR beta sequencing to judge whether each TCR beta V gene segment behaved as functional or pseudogenic. Donor age, sex, ethnicity and CMV serostatus were compiled alongside the repertoire data. A later genetic analysis used genome-wide SNP genotypes for 398 of the 666 donors, treating that subset as a discovery cohort. All discovery cohort repertoires had been generated using a single sequencing platform. HLA typing included class I and class II loci at four-digit resolution. The number of donors typed differed by locus, with about 629-630 for A, B, C, DRB1 and DQB1, 522 for DQA1, under 610 for DPA1, and 472 for DPB1. Several DR-DQ haplotypes were handled as single units for association and clustering because linkage in the cohort was strong. Among 398 genotyped donors of the cohort, an average of about 240,000 unique TCR beta nucleotide sequences were sequenced per donor, around a sixth of them non-productive. The paper as a whole reports these results and caveats: Sequencing depth was assumed to be roughly uniform across donors in the presence/absence analyses, though that assumption may not hold. In an earlier analysis of 587 of the donors, most TCR beta V segments appeared in productive rearrangements about 87% or about 30% of the time, broadly matching IMGT annotations. The study listed 164 TCR beta chains as associated with cytomegalovirus. The classifier was reported to diagnose cytomegalovirus status with high specificity and sensitivity in both the original cohort and the validation cohort. Because counts were too low, some 17 rarely observed V segments, including chromosome 9 orphons, were left out of the earlier analysis of about 620 of the donors. A few of the identified cytomegalovirus-associated TCR beta chains were confirmed in vitro to be specific for cytomegalovirus antigens. The authors suggested that the approach could potentially be extended to other disease states and immunological phenotypes. A further reported finding was that TCR beta sequences accurately predicted the HLA-A and HLA-B alleles for most subjects in the first cohort. In a later analysis, HLA-associated TCR beta chains were found to be more clonally expanded and to have lower generation probabilities than equally common non-associated chains. In a later analysis, several top co-occurrence clusters were reported to appear linked to parvovirus B19, influenza, CMV and Epstein-Barr virus. Specific HLA alleles were associated with 15,000 to 20,000 TCR beta sequences at a false discovery rate of 0.05 in a later analysis. Strong co-occurrence of HLA alleles, especially DR and DQ, made assigning TCR associations to individual alleles difficult. A later analysis found that most CMV-associated TCR beta chains appeared HLA-restricted, with HLA associations seemingly driven largely by CMV exposure. For the cohort, immune exposure information was limited to CMV serostatus. The cohort was sequenced for TCR beta chains only, and without alpha or paired-chain data the features that could be detected were limited. Correlated functional status among segregating V segments might be attributable to linkage disequilibrium, but an unknown experimental factor could not be ruled out. The sequencing pipeline was judged likely to have produced a cluster of highly shared sequence variants as a technical artifact. A later genetic analysis reported fewer N-insertions in productive TCRs among donors in an Asian-associated ancestry cluster than the roughly 700-donor mean. In a later analysis, TCR association rates were found to vary across HLA loci, with the most associated TCRs seen for DRB1 alleles and the fewest for HLA-C alleles. A later genetic analysis associated a missense DCLRE1C variant with V-gene and J-gene trimming of TCR beta chains, and an independent cohort replicated the association. Because some donors lacked HLA typing at each locus, the association tests relied only on the typed subset. Some IMGT-functional V segments, including TRBV6-2 and TRBV6-3, could not be told apart with the 87-base-pair reads, so those segments were excluded. Most TCR sequences were observed very rarely across donors, whereas some public TCRs were present in many individuals.

At the junction V is shortened by 5 bases and J by 8 bases, with 18 bases in between. Reading the germline V gene gives CDR1 SGHAT and CDR2 FQNNGV. The CDR3 holds 14 amino acids from the cysteine to the phenylalanine. Solely the CDR3 DNA is kept, with 42 bases framed from the first base. The library was produced with the immunoSEQ multiplex PCR assay. For the multiplex PCR, a mixture combining 60 forward primers for TCR Vbeta segments and 13 reverse primers for TCR Jbeta segments was used. A multiplex PCR assay on genomic DNA amplified the CDR3 region of rearranged TCR beta genes. The amplified TCR beta libraries were sequenced on the Illumina HiSeq System as 87-base-pair reads. The study's processing was this. In a later analysis, around 80 million unique TCR beta chains were counted across the approximately 620 repertoires, and some 10 million of these chains were shared by at least two donors. A nearest-neighbor algorithm error-corrected the raw reads and collapsed the reads into unique sequences, merging closely related sequences to remove PCR and sequencing errors. CDR3 sequences were aligned to IMGT reference sequences to assign V, D and J gene segments. For a sequence to be retained, at least a six-nucleotide match to both a V gene segment and a J gene segment was required. A rearrangement was called productive if the CDR3 had no stop codons and remained in frame with V and J, and every other rearrangement was called non-productive. Following IMGT convention, CDR3 was defined as the stretch from the second conserved V-encoded cysteine up to the conserved J-encoded phenylalanine. Sequences without an unambiguous match to a single V gene segment were excluded from the earlier analysis of 587 of the donors. An earlier analysis of 587 of the donors called V segments functional above 56.7% productive rearrangements and segregating when the between-donor standard deviation exceeded 5%. To diagnose cytomegalovirus status from the catalog of TCR beta chain sequences, a statistical classification framework was built. V and J gene assignment, in a later analysis, came from comparing TCR nucleotide sequences with IMGT/GENE-DB human TR gene sequences. The TCRdist pipeline was used in a later analysis to assign CDR3 sequences and most-parsimonious VDJ recombination scenarios. A later analysis defined each TCR beta chain by its CDR3 amino acid sequence plus V-gene family, and excluded reads lacking a unique V-gene family. To address suspected cross-contamination and a sequencing artifact, a later analysis removed 550 to 750 highly shared, low-generation-probability nucleotide sequences. In a later analysis, a clonal expansion index for each public chain was calculated from normalized within-repertoire ranks of inferred template counts. In a later analysis, generation probabilities were computed with a VDJ recombination model fitted to out-of-frame rearrangements, and the resulting probabilities were checked against IGoR. In a later analysis, hypergeometric tests were used to score TCR-TCR, TCR-HLA and TCR-CMV co-occurrence, with a repertoire-size bias correction applied to TCR pairs. False discovery rates were estimated in a later analysis by permuting HLA or CMV assignments 20 times. In a later analysis, co-occurring TCRs were grouped using DBSCAN, and TCRdist sequence similarity was added for clustering within HLA-allele-positive subsets. For co-occurrence clustering, repertoires with fewer than 30,000 or more than 120,000 public chains were excluded, along with roughly five repertoires with anomalous nucleotide sharing. Not all clones reach the TCRdb copy of this immuneACCESS table, which keeps in-frame sequences only. Checked studies attribute under half of the gap to unresolved V genes and leave the rest unexplained. V and J calls and clone size come straight from that table; D and trimming were deduced from the DNA. The sample table lists over 130,000 clones, around 79% of them with a count of one. The ten largest clonotypes hold 3.5% to 4.5% of the sample.

This clone was observed a few times. No antigen is known for it. One base away there is no much larger clone; base qualities are not given. The cohort was made up of approximately 670 healthy bone marrow donors. Cohort members were all nominally healthy when sampled, although unrecorded immune exposures were likely present. Of the 710 or so cohort members, more than 250 had a positive CMV serostatus and 352 had a negative one, while no CMV serostatus was recorded for the donor. Every donor gave a peripheral blood sample, and the peripheral blood mononuclear cells from that sample were used for TCR beta sequencing. Genomic DNA was extracted from the blood cell samples with the Qiagen DNeasy Blood Extraction Kit.

This sequence originates from a human donor in good health. The sequence is built from TRBV11-2 and TRBJ1-1, with TRBD1 as a weak D call on 5 bases. The material sequenced was PBMCs. The encoded CDR3 is CASSTTLGGEEAFF. In nucleotides, the sequence is TGTGCCAGCAGCACCACCTTGGGGGGGGAGGAAGCTTTCTTT.